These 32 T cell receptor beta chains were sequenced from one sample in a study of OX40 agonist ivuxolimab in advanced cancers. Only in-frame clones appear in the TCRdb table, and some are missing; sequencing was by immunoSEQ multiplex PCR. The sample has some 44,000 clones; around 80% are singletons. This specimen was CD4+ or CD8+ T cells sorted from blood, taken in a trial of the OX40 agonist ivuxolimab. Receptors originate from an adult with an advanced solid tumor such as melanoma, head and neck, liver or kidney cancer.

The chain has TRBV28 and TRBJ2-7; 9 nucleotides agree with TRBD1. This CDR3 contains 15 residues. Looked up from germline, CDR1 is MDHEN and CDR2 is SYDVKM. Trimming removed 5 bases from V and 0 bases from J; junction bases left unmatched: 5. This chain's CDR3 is CASSTGTGFSYEQYF. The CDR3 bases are TGTGCCAGCAGTACCGGGACAGGGTTCTCCTACGAGCAGTACTTC.

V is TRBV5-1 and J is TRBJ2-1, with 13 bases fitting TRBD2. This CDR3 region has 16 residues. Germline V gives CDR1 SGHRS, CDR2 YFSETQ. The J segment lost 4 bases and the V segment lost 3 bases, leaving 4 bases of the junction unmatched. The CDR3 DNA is TGCGCCAGCAGCTCGGGGACTAGCGGGGTTTACAATGAGCAGTTCTTC. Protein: CASSSGTSGVYNEQFF.

In DNA, the CDR3 is TGTGCCACGATGACAGGGTATGATTCACCCCTCCACTTT. Translation gives CATMTGYDSPLHF. The V gene is TRBV6-6, the J gene TRBJ1-6, with 7 bases aligning to TRBD1. There are 13 residues in the CDR3. The V segment lost 10 bases and the J segment 8 bases; nucleotides outside the gene matches: 8. Germline CDR1 reads MNHNY; CDR2 reads SVGAGI (reference sequence).

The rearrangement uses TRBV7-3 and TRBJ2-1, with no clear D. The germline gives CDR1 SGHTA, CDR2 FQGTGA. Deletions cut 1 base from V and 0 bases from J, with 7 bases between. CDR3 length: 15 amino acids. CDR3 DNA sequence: TGTGCCAGCAGCTTAAGGGGAAGCTCCTACAATGAGCAGTTCTTC. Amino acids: CASSLRGSSYNEQFF.

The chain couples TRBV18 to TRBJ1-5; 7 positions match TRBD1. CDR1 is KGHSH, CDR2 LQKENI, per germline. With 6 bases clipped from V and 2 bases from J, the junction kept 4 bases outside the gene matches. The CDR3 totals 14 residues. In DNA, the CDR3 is TGTGCCAGCTCGTTTGGACAGGGCAATCAGCCCCAGCATTTT. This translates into CASSFGQGNQPQHF. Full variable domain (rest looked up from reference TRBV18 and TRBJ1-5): NAGVMQNPRHLVRRRGQEARLRCSPMKGHSHVYWYRQLPEEGLKFMVYLQKENIIDESGMPKERFSAEFPKEGPSILRIQQVVRGDSAAYFCASSFGQGNQPQHFGDGTRLSIL.

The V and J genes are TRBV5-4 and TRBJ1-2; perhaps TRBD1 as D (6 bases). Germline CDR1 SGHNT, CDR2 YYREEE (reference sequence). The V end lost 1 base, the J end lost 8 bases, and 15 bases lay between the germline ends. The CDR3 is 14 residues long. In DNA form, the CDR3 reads TGTGCCAGCAGCTTGTGGCCAGGGGTTTGGGGCTACACCTTC. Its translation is CASSLWPGVWGYTF.

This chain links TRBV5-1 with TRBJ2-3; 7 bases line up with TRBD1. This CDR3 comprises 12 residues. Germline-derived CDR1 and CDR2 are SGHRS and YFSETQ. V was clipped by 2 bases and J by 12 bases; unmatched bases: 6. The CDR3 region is CASSFDRDSQYF. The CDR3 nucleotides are TGCGCCAGCAGCTTTGACAGGGACAGCCAGTATTTT.

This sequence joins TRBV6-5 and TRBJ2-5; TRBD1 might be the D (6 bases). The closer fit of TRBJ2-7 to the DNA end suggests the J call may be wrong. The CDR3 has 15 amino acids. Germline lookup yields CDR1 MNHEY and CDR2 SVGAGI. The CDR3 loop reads CASSITSQGRYEQYF. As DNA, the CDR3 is TGTGCCAGCAGTATTACCTCGCAGGGGCGCTACGAGCAGTACTTC.

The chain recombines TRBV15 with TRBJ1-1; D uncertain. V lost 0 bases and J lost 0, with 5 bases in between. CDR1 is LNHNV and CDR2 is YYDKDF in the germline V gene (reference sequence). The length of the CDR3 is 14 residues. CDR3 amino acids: CATSRDNMNTEAFF. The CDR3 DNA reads TGTGCCACCAGCAGAGATAATATGAACACTGAAGCTTTCTTT.

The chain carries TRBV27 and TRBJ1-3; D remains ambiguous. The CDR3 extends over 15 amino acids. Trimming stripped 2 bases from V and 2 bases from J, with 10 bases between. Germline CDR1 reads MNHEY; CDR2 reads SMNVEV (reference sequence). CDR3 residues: CASSLKSAPGNTIYF. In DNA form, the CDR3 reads TGTGCCAGCAGTTTAAAATCAGCCCCTGGAAACACCATATATTTT.

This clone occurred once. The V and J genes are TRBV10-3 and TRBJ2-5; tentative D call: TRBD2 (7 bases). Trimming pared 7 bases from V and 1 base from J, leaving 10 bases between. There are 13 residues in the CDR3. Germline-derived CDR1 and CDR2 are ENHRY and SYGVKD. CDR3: CAIKGGSQETQYF. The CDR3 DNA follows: TGTGCCATCAAGGGGGGGTCCCAAGAGACCCAGTACTTC.

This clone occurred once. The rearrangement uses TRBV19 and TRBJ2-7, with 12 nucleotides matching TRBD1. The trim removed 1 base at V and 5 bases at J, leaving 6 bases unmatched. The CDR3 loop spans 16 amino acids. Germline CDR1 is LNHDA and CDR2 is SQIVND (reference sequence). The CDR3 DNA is TGTGCCAGTAGTATAGGGGGACAGGGGGCTCGTAACGAGCAGTACTTC. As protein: CASSIGGQGARNEQYF.

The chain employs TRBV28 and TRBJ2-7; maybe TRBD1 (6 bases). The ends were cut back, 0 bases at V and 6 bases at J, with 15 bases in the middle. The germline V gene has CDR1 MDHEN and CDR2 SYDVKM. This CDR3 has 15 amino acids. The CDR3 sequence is CASSLWTARRGEQYF. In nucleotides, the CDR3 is TGTGCCAGCAGTTTATGGACGGCACGCAGGGGCGAGCAGTACTTC.

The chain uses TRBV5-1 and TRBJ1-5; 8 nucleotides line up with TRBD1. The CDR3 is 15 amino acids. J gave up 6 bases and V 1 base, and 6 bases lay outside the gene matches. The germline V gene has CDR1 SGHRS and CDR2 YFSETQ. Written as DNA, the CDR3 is TGCGCCAGCAGCTTGTCAGGGGGCGGGGGTCAGCCCCAGCATTTT. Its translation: CASSLSGGGGQPQHF.

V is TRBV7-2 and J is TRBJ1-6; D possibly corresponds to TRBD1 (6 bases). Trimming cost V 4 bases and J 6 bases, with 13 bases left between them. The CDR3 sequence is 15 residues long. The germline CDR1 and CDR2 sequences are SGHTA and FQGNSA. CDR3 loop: CASSSFRTANSPLHF. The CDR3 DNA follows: TGTGCCAGCAGCTCTTTTCGGACAGCTAATTCACCCCTCCACTTT. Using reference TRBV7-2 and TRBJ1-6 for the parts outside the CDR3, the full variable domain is GAGVSQSPSNKVTEKGKDVELRCDPISGHTALYWYRQSLGQGLEFLIYFQGNSAPDKSGLPSDRFSAERTGGSVSTLTIQRTQQEDSAVYLCASSSFRTANSPLHFGNGTRLTVT.

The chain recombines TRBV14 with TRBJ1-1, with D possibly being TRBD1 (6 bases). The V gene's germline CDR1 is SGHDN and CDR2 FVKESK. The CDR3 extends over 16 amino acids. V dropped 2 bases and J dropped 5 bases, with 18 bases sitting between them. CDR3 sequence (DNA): TGTGCCAGCAGCCAACAGAGAAGGGGGGCGCGAACTGAAGCTTTCTTT. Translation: CASSQQRRGARTEAFF.

CDR3 bases: TGTGCCAGCAGTTCCGGACAGGGGGGATCCTACGAGCAGTACTTC. It yields the protein CASSSGQGGSYEQYF. V and J are TRBV28 and TRBJ2-7; TRBD1 matches 10 bases. The germline CDR1 and CDR2 sequences are MDHEN and SYDVKM. The V segment lost 4 bases and the J segment 1 base; nucleotides outside the gene matches: 4. This CDR3 comprises 15 residues.

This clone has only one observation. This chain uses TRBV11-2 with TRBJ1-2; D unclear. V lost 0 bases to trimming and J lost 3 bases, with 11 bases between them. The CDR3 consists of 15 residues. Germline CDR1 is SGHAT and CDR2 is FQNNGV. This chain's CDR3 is CASSLDAGPYYGYTF. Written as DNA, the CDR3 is TGTGCCAGCAGCTTAGACGCAGGTCCCTACTATGGCTACACCTTC.

The CDR3 bases are TGCGCCAGCAGCTCGGACAGTCGGAACACCGGGGAGCTGTTTTTT. Translating gives CASSSDSRNTGELFF. The chain links TRBV5-1 to TRBJ2-2; TRBD1 is a possible D gene (6 bases). V was shortened by 3 bases and J by 1 base, with 10 bases between the two germline ends. The CDR3 length is 15 residues. The germline gives CDR1 SGHRS, CDR2 YFSETQ.

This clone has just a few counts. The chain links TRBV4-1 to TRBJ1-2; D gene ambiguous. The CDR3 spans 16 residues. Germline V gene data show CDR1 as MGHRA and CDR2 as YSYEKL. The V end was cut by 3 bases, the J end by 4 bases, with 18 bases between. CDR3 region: CASSHPAGELAYGYTF. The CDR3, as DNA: TGCGCCAGCAGCCACCCTGCGGGCGAGTTAGCCTATGGCTACACCTTC.

CDR3 nucleotide sequence: TGTGCCAGCTCACGTCTAGCGGGAGAGACCCAGTACTTC. It specifies CASSRLAGETQYF. The J gene is TRBJ2-5, the V gene TRBV18, with 8 nucleotides matching TRBD2. Trimming removed 4 bases from V and 4 bases from J; junction bases left unmatched: 2. The germline gives CDR1 KGHSH, CDR2 LQKENI. The CDR3 covers 13 residues.

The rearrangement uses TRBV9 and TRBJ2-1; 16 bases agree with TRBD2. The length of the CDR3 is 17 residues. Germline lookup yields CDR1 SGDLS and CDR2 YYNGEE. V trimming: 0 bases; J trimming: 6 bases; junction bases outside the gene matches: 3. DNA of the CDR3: TGTGCCAGCAGCGTAGGGGGACTAGCGGGAGGGTTCAATGAGCAGTTCTTC. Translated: CASSVGGLAGGFNEQFF.

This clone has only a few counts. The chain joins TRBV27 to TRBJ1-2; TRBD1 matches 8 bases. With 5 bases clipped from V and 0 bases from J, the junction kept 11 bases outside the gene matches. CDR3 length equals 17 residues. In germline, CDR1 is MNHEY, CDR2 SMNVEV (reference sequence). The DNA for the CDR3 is TGTGCCAGCAGTCTTTTGGCAGGGGGCCGAGCTAACTATGGCTACACCTTC. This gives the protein CASSLLAGGRANYGYTF.

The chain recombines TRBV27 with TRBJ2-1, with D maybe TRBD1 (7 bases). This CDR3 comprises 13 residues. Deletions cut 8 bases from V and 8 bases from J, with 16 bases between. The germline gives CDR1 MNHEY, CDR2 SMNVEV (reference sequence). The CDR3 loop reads CASGEDRPHEQFF. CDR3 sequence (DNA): TGTGCCAGCGGGGAGGACAGGCCGCATGAGCAGTTCTTC.

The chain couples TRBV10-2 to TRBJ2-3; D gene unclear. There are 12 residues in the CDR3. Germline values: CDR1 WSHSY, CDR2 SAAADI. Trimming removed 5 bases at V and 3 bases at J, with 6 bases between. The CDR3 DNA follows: TGCGCCAGCAGTCGGTATACAGATACGCAGTATTTT. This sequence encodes CASSRYTDTQYF.

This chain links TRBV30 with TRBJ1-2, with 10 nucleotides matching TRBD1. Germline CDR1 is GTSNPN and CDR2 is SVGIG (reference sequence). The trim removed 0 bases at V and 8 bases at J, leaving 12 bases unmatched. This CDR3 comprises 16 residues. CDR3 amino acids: CAWSVNHPDRGRGYTF. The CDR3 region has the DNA TGTGCCTGGAGTGTAAACCATCCCGACAGGGGGCGAGGCTACACCTTC.

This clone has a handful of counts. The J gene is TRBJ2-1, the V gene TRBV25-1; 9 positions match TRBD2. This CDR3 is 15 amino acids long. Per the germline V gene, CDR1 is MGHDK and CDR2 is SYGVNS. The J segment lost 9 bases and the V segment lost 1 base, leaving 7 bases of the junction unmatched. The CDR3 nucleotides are TGTGCCAGCAGTGAATGGGCGGGAGGGCTTGGTGAGCAGTTCTTC. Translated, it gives CASSEWAGGLGEQFF.

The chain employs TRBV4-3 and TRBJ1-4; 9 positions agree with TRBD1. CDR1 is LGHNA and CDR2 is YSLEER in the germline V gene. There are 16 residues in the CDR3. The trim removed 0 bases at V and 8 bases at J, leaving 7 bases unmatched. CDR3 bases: TGCGCCAGCAGCCAAGAGGGGACAGGGTTAGGAGAAAAACTGTTTTTT. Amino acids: CASSQEGTGLGEKLFF.

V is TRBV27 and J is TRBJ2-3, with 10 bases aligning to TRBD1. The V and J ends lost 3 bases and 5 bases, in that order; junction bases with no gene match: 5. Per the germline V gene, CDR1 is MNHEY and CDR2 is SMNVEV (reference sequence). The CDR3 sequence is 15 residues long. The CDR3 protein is CASSFQGQGKDTQYF. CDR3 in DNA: TGTGCCAGCAGTTTCCAGGGACAGGGGAAAGATACGCAGTATTTT.

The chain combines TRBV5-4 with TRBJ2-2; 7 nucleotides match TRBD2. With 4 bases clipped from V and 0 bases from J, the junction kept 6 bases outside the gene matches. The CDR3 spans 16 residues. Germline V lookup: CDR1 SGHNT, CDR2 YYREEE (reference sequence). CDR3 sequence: CASSTSSGANTGELFF. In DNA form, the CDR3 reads TGTGCCAGCAGCACCTCAAGCGGGGCGAACACCGGGGAGCTGTTTTTT.

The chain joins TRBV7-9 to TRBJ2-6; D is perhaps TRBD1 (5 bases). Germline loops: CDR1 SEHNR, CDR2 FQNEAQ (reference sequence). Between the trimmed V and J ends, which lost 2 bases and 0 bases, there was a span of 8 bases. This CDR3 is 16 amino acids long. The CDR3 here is CASSLLGDSGANVLTF. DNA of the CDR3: TGTGCCAGCAGCTTACTAGGGGACTCTGGGGCCAACGTCCTGACTTTC.

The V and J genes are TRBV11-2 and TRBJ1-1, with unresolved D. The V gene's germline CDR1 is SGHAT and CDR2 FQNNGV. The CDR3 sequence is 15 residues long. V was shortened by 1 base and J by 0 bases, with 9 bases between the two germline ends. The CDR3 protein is CASSLGLALNTEAFF. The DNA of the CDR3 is TGTGCCAGCAGCTTAGGGCTGGCGTTGAACACTGAAGCTTTCTTT. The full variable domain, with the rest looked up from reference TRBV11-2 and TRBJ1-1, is EAGVAQSPRYKIIEKRQSVAFWCNPISGHATLYWYQQILGQGPKLLIQFQNNGVVDDSQLPKDRFSAERLKGVDSTLKIQPAKLEDSAVYLCASSLGLALNTEAFFGQGTRLTVV.